The clone carrying this T cell receptor (beta chain) has a count of ten or more. Arm-PCR with iRepertoire HTBI primers amplified the CDR3 regions for these TCR beta libraries. MiXCR was run by TCRdb on the multiplex PCR reads, yielding one entry per CDR3 protein. The table has 410,000 or so distinct CDR3 sequences, more than 13% seen once; the top ten hold over 15%. The data belong to a study of regulatory T cells in long-lasting Graves disease. Study-level information: Graves' patients (newly diagnosed) had been on antithyroid drugs under 3 months.

Time point in this sample: newly diagnosed GD, antithyroid drugs for less than 3 months. From PBMCs, RNA was extracted and then used to make the TCR library. The CDR3 runs to 14 residues. Trimming at V came to 7 bases and at J to 8 bases, leaving 8 bases not matched to a gene. From germline, CDR1 is SNHLY and CDR2 FYNNEI. These data were also reused for a study on T cells in Graves' hyperthyroidism and ophthalmopathy.

This receptor was obtained from a woman aged 25 to 45 with Graves disease. Sequencing was performed on peripheral blood mononuclear cells (PBMCs), taken at new diagnosis, from a patient treated with antithyroid drugs. The V call is TRBV2, the J call TRBJ2-1; 10 nucleotides match TRBD1. The CDR3: CASTLGGQGYEQFF. The DNA of the CDR3 is TGTGCCAGCACCCTGGGGGGACAGGGGTATGAGCAGTTCTTC.